This T cell receptor beta chain originates from a study of T-cell memory formation after mild COVID-19. About this clonotype: Its antigen remains unidentified.

The ends were cut back, 4 bases at V and 2 bases at J, with 13 bases in the middle. The germline V gene has CDR1 SNHLY and CDR2 FYNNEI. CDR3 length equals 15 residues. Study outcomes and limitations: There were some responding clones in pre-infection memory, which suggested that cross-reactive memory had joined. Clones shrinking between day 15 and 85 showed a balanced CD4/CD8 split, and those that grew later tilted toward CD4+.

TCRdb analysed the 5' RACE reads with MiXCR anew, one entry per CDR3 protein. The sample includes around 250,000 distinct CDR3 sequences, 15% to 20% of them seen just once. The chain joins TRBV2 to TRBJ2-3; D is perhaps TRBD1 or TRBD2 (5 bases each). The receptor comes from a man younger than 35 who had mild COVID-19 (a few samples of this study predate the infection). Cell type and time point are not known. Specimen: PBMCs or a T cell subset sorted from them (not recorded which). CDR3 sequence: CASSVEGYYTDTQYF. CDR3 DNA: TGTGCCAGCAGTGTTGAGGGGTATTACACAGATACGCAGTATTTT.